The 18 T cell receptor beta chains below all came from one sample that was sequenced in a study of OX40 agonist ivuxolimab in advanced cancers. Using immunoSEQ multiplex PCR, the repertoire was profiled, and TCRdb retains in-frame clones only, with some absent. The sample contains about 36,000 clones, 85% to 90% of which appear only once. Sequenced here: CD4+ or CD8+ T cells sorted from blood, sampled in a trial of the OX40 agonist ivuxolimab. Every receptor here comes from an adult with an advanced solid tumor such as melanoma, head and neck, liver or kidney cancer.

The genes are TRBV19 and TRBJ2-7; D ambiguous. The CDR3 length is 13 residues. V lost 3 bases, J lost 0 bases, and 6 bases lay in between. CDR1 and CDR2 (germline): LNHDA, SQIVND (reference sequence). CDR3 DNA: TGTGCCAGTAGTATGGACGGCTCCTACGAGCAGTACTTC. Translated: CASSMDGSYEQYF.

The V gene is TRBV7-9, the J gene TRBJ2-1; D unresolved. With 2 bases removed from V and 3 bases from J, the gap between germline ends came to 8 bases. Germline V lookup: CDR1 SEHNR, CDR2 FQNEAQ (reference sequence). This CDR3 comprises 14 residues. CDR3 protein: CASSLTDLYNEQFF. The CDR3 DNA is TGTGCCAGCAGCTTAACAGACCTCTACAATGAGCAGTTCTTC.

This sequence joins TRBV9 and TRBJ2-3; perhaps TRBD1 as D (6 bases). Trimming removed 2 bases from V and 6 bases from J, with 25 bases in between. CDR1 SGDLS and CDR2 YYNGEE come from the germline V gene. CDR3 size: 18 residues. This chain's CDR3 is CASSVGEQGGQPGDTQYF. The CDR3 DNA reads TGTGCCAGCAGCGTGGGGGAACAGGGTGGCCAACCGGGGGATACGCAGTATTTT.

This chain joins TRBV18 and TRBJ1-2, with D maybe TRBD1 (6 bases). CDR1 is KGHSH, CDR2 LQKENI, per germline. This CDR3 spans 14 amino acids. V lost 2 bases and J lost 6, with 13 bases in between. The CDR3 reads CASSPAYREDGYTF. The CDR3 nucleotides are TGTGCCAGCTCACCAGCTTACAGGGAGGATGGCTACACCTTC.

The V call is TRBV5-4, the J call TRBJ2-4; TRBD2 is a possible D gene (5 bases). Germline V gene sequence: CDR1 SGHNT, CDR2 YYREEE (reference sequence). V lost 0 bases to trimming and J lost 5 bases, with 6 bases between them. The CDR3 has 13 amino acids. CDR3: CASSLERQNIQYF. CDR3 nucleotide sequence: TGTGCCAGCAGCTTGGAGCGGCAAAACATTCAGTACTTC.

This chain joins TRBV4-3 and TRBJ1-6; D is uncertain. CDR1 is LGHNA, CDR2 YSLEER, per germline. V was trimmed by 5 bases and J by 7 bases, leaving 21 bases between them. This CDR3 is built from 17 residues. CDR3 residues: CASSSAVGTGYNSPLHF. In nucleotides, the CDR3 is TGCGCCAGCAGCTCCGCGGTGGGTACCGGATACAATTCACCCCTCCACTTT.

V is TRBV13 and J is TRBJ2-7; D is uncertain. CDR1 and CDR2 (germline): PRHDT, FYEKMQ (reference sequence). The CDR3 totals 14 residues. The V end lost 1 base, the J end lost 4 bases, and 11 bases lay between the germline ends. The CDR3 coding sequence is TGTGCCAGCAGCTTAGTAGATACCCAATACGAGCAGTACTTC. As protein: CASSLVDTQYEQYF.

This sequence joins TRBV7-3 and TRBJ2-3, with D tentatively TRBD1 or TRBD2 (5 bases each). Germline assignment: CDR1 SGHTA and CDR2 FQGTGA. With 2 bases removed from V and 3 bases from J, the gap between germline ends came to 12 bases. The CDR3 spans 15 residues. CDR3 sequence reads: CASSLGGYGTDTQYF. The CDR3 nucleotides are TGTGCCAGCAGCTTAGGGGGTTATGGGACAGATACGCAGTATTTT. The full variable domain, in which reference TRBV7-3 and TRBJ2-3 provide the parts outside the CDR3, is GAGVSQTPSNKVTEKGKYVELRCDPISGHTALYWYRQSLGQGPEFLIYFQGTGAADDSGLPNDRFFAVRPEGSVSTLKIQRTERGDSAVYLCASSLGGYGTDTQYFGPGTRLTVL.

V and J are TRBV9 and TRBJ2-5; D is ambiguous. The CDR3 has 14 residues. CDR1 SGDLS and CDR2 YYNGEE come from the germline V gene. V was pared by 2 bases and J by 1 base, with 9 bases between. The CDR3 coding sequence is TGTGCCAGCAGCGTTGGACGGATCCAAGAGACCCAGTACTTC. Its translation: CASSVGRIQETQYF.

The chain employs TRBV7-3 and TRBJ2-7, with D perhaps assigned TRBD1 or TRBD2 (5 bases each). Germline assignment: CDR1 SGHTA and CDR2 FQGTGA. The ends were cut back, 5 bases at V and 6 bases at J, with 14 bases in the middle. This CDR3 has 13 residues. CDR3 sequence reads: CASSPTGTGEQYF. CDR3 in DNA: TGTGCCAGCAGCCCGACCGGGACCGGCGAGCAGTACTTC.

The chain couples TRBV27 to TRBJ2-6, with a tentative D call TRBD2 (5 bases). Trimming cost V 0 bases and J 1 base, with 16 bases left between them. The CDR3 is 19 residues long. CDR1 and CDR2 from the germline V gene are MNHEY and SMNVEV (reference sequence). CDR3 coding DNA: TGTGCCAGCAGTTTATCCTGGGAGTCAATATCATCTGGGGCCAACGTCCTGACTTTC. This translates into CASSLSWESISSGANVLTF. The complete variable domain, with remaining parts taken from reference TRBV27 and TRBJ2-6, reads EAQVTQNPRYLITVTGKKLTVTCSQNMNHEYMSWYRQDPGLGLRQIYYSMNVEVTDKGDVPEGYKVSRKEKRNFPLILESPSPNQTSLYFCASSLSWESISSGANVLTFGAGSRLTVL.

The chain couples TRBV7-8 to TRBJ2-7, with TRBD2 matching 8 bases. The V gene's germline CDR1 is SGHVS and CDR2 FQNEAQ. The V and J ends lost 1 base and 3 bases, in that order; junction bases with no gene match: 11. This CDR3 comprises 17 residues. CDR3 bases: TGTGCCAGCAGCTTAGTGTCGGTACTAGCGGACCACTACGAGCAGTACTTC. It codes for CASSLVSVLADHYEQYF.

The chain is built from TRBV28 and TRBJ2-7; no reliable D call. The V and J ends lost 1 base and 2 bases respectively, with 12 bases between them. Germline CDR1 is MDHEN and CDR2 is SYDVKM. This CDR3 has 15 amino acids. Here the CDR3 DNA reads TGTGCCAGCAGTTTATATTCAATCTCTACCTACGAGCAGTACTTC. The encoded protein is CASSLYSISTYEQYF.

This chain connects TRBV7-9 to TRBJ2-5; 11 nucleotides line up with TRBD2. The CDR3 has 18 amino acids. Trimming took 5 bases from V and 5 from J; bases not matched to a gene: 16. CDR1 is SEHNR, CDR2 FQNEAQ, per germline (reference sequence). CDR3 nucleotides: TGTGCCAGCAGCCTAGGTTGGGTAGCGGGAGGGCCTCCGGAGACCCAGTACTTC. Its protein product is CASSLGWVAGGPPETQYF. The complete variable domain, with remaining parts taken from reference TRBV7-9 and TRBJ2-5, reads DTGVSQNPRHKITKRGQNVTFRCDPISEHNRLYWYRQTLGQGPEFLTYFQNEAQLEKSRLLSDRFSAERPKGSFSTLEIQRTEQGDSAMYLCASSLGWVAGGPPETQYFGPGTRLLVL.

The chain joins TRBV9 to TRBJ2-1, with 10 positions matching TRBD2. J lost 8 bases, V lost 1 base, and 3 bases had no gene match. Germline-derived CDR1 and CDR2 are SGDLS and YYNGEE. The CDR3 is 14 amino acids. The CDR3 DNA reads TGTGCCAGCAGCGTAACTAGCGGGATCGATGAGCAGTTCTTC. Encoded protein: CASSVTSGIDEQFF.

This chain links TRBV6-1 with TRBJ2-7; D gene ambiguous. The V end was cut by 1 base, the J end by 9 bases, with 7 bases between. There are 11 residues in the CDR3. Germline-derived CDR1 and CDR2 are MNHNS and SASEGT. This chain's CDR3 is CASSEDAGQYF. The CDR3 DNA reads as TGTGCCAGCAGTGAAGACGCAGGGCAGTACTTC.

CDR3 sequence: CASNPPNSYNEQFF. CDR3 bases: TGTGCCAGCAATCCCCCAAACTCCTACAATGAGCAGTTCTTC. The gene calls are TRBV5-6 and TRBJ2-1; D is ambiguous. The CDR3 consists of 14 residues. V lost 6 bases and J lost 0, with 10 bases in between. Germline V gives CDR1 SGHDT, CDR2 YYEEEE.

The chain has TRBV4-1 and TRBJ2-7; 8 positions match TRBD1. The ends lost 4 bases at V and 6 bases at J; junction bases unmatched: 11. Germline V lookup: CDR1 MGHRA, CDR2 YSYEKL. CDR3 size: 15 residues. The CDR3 region is CASSLLGTGGPEQYF. In DNA form, the CDR3 reads TGCGCCAGCAGCCTCCTAGGGACAGGAGGGCCCGAGCAGTACTTC.